The next 22 T cell receptor beta chains were all read from a single sample in a study of T cells in Graves' hyperthyroidism and ophthalmopathy. Researchers amplified the TCR beta CDR3 regions from RNA transcripts. The study used the HTBI primer set for a first-round RT-PCR of the TCR CDR3. TCRdb re-called the multiplex PCR reads with MiXCR, one entry per CDR3 protein. This sample has hundreds of thousands of distinct CDR3 sequences, with roughly 15% found just once. The sample taken for sequencing was blood. Source of these receptors: a woman in her sixties or seventies with Graves' ophthalmopathy.

This clonotype was recorded a few times. The chain couples TRBV19 to TRBJ2-2; 8 positions match TRBD2. The germline CDR1 and CDR2 sequences are LNHDA and SQIVND (reference sequence). This CDR3 has 17 residues. The junction had 4 bases not matched to a gene; V was cut back by 1 base and J by 0 bases. The CDR3 DNA reads TGTGCCAGTAGTATAGGAATGCGGGGGGCGAACACCGGGGAGCTGTTTTTT. Its protein is CASSIGMRGANTGELFF.

As to this clonotype: A read error is possible here, since a much larger clone lies one base away. The chain employs TRBV12-3 or TRBV12-4 and TRBJ2-3; D might be TRBD2 (6 bases). The CDR3 has 15 amino acids. With 3 bases removed from V and 4 bases from J, the gap between germline ends came to 14 bases. The CDR3 sequence: CASSLGSSSADTQYF. CDR3 coding DNA: TGTGCCAGCAGTTTGGGTTCTTCTAGCGCAGATACGCAGTATTTT.

This clonotype was detected only a few times. The V and J genes are TRBV11-1 and TRBJ2-2; perhaps TRBD2 as D (6 bases). CDR3 size: 17 residues. V lost 0 bases, J lost 4 bases, and 15 bases lay in between. The germline CDR1 and CDR2 sequences are SGHAT and FQDESV (reference sequence). Written as DNA, the CDR3 is TGTGCCAGCAGCTTAGCCTTAACGGGAGCCGGCACCGGGGAGCTGTTTTTT. Its translation: CASSLALTGAGTGELFF.

This clonotype occurred a few times. The rearrangement joins TRBV19 to TRBJ1-5; the match to TRBD1 covers 7 bases. The germline V gene encodes CDR1 LNHDA and CDR2 SQIVND (reference sequence). The CDR3 runs to 17 residues. V gave up 4 bases and J gave up 4 bases; unmatched junction bases: 13. The CDR3 spells CASSKWDGRGANQPQHF. In nucleotides, the CDR3 is TGTGCCAGTAGTAAATGGGACGGCAGGGGGGCGAATCAGCCCCAGCATTTT.

This clonotype came up many times. The V call is TRBV28, the J call TRBJ1-1; D not resolved. Trimming removed 5 bases from V and 2 bases from J, with 3 bases in between. The CDR3 loop spans 11 amino acids. Germline CDR1 is MDHEN and CDR2 is SYDVKM. The chain's CDR3 is CASSPNTEAFF. The CDR3 region has the DNA TGTGCCAGCAGTCCTAACACTGAAGCTTTCTTT.

This clonotype was seen many times. The V and J genes are TRBV3-1 and TRBJ2-1; tentative D call: TRBD2 (6 bases). Germline V gene data show CDR1 as LGHDT and CDR2 as YNNKEL (reference sequence). The CDR3 is 13 residues long. The V end was cut by 4 bases, the J end by 9 bases, with 13 bases between. The CDR3 nucleotides are TGTGCCAGCAGCCCCCCAGGAGGGTTTGAGCAGTTCTTC. Protein: CASSPPGGFEQFF.

This chain connects TRBV20-1 to TRBJ2-7; D is perhaps TRBD2 (5 bases). The CDR3 totals 15 residues. The germline V and J ends were trimmed by 0 bases and 1 base, with 13 bases remaining between them. Germline values: CDR1 DFQATT, CDR2 SNEGSKA (reference sequence). In DNA, the CDR3 is TGCAGTGCTAGAGATGGTCGGGGTCGGTCCTACGAGCAGTACTTC. Translated: CSARDGRGRSYEQYF.

Remarks on this clonotype: This may arise from a read error, as a much more abundant clone is one base away. As DNA, the CDR3 is TGTGCCAGCAGTGAAGCGAGAGCCGGCTACAATGAGCAGTTCTTC. Protein product: CASSEARAGYNEQFF. The chain recombines TRBV28 with TRBJ2-1; D is unresolved. The germline V and J ends were trimmed by 5 bases and 3 bases, with 14 bases remaining between them. Per the germline V gene, CDR1 is MDHEN and CDR2 is SYDVKM. CDR3 length: 15 residues.

The chain is built from TRBV20-1 and TRBJ2-1; 12 positions agree with TRBD2. The germline V gene has CDR1 DFQATT and CDR2 SNEGSKA (reference sequence). The length of the CDR3 is 15 residues. J was trimmed by 9 bases and V by 6 bases; bases with no gene match: 12. The CDR3 loop reads CSAGGRASGRVEQFF. The CDR3 DNA is TGCAGTGCAGGAGGCCGAGCTAGCGGGAGGGTTGAGCAGTTCTTC.

This chain connects TRBV18 to TRBJ2-7; D is ambiguous. CDR3 size: 13 residues. Trimming removed 6 bases from V and 6 bases from J, with 15 bases in between. CDR1 is KGHSH, CDR2 LQKENI, per germline. CDR3 in DNA: TGTGCCAGCTCCCCGACACCCACGGGCGAGCAGTACTTC. Translation gives CASSPTPTGEQYF.

The gene calls are TRBV5-1 and TRBJ2-1; 7 nucleotides align to TRBD1. The CDR3 loop spans 14 amino acids. Germline V gives CDR1 SGHRS, CDR2 YFSETQ. V trimming: 3 bases; J trimming: 5 bases; junction bases outside the gene matches: 5. The CDR3 coding sequence is TGCGCCAGCAGCTGGGGGACAGCAAACAATGAGCAGTTCTTC. It specifies CASSWGTANNEQFF. The whole variable domain, filled in from reference TRBV5-1 and TRBJ2-1, reads KAGVTQTPRYLIKTRGQQVTLSCSPISGHRSVSWYQQTPGQGLQFLFEYFSETQRNKGNFPGRFSGRQFSNSRSEMNVSTLELGDSALYLCASSWGTANNEQFFGPGTRLTVL.

This clonotype was found once. The rearrangement links TRBV7-9 to TRBJ2-7; D possibly corresponds to TRBD1 (6 bases). Germline CDR1 SEHNR, CDR2 FQNEAQ (reference sequence). The V and J ends lost 1 base and 3 bases respectively, with 16 bases between them. The CDR3 is made up of 16 amino acids. CDR3 DNA sequence: TGTGCCAGCAGCTTAGTACAGGGAGCTCTAGACTACGAGCAGTACTTC. Its protein product is CASSLVQGALDYEQYF.

The table lists this clonotype with many counts. V and J are TRBV28 and TRBJ2-1, with 9 nucleotides matching TRBD2. CDR1 is MDHEN, CDR2 SYDVKM, per germline. CDR3 length: 17 amino acids. After removal of 1 base from V and 8 bases from J, the junction contained 12 bases not matched to a gene. CDR3 in amino acids: CASSLSVGSGRRDEQFF. The CDR3 nucleotides are TGTGCCAGCAGTTTATCGGTAGGTAGCGGGAGAAGAGATGAGCAGTTCTTC.

This clonotype was observed many times. The chain uses TRBV5-1 and TRBJ1-4; TRBD1 matches 7 bases. Germline V gene data show CDR1 as SGHRS and CDR2 as YFSETQ. This CDR3 is 14 amino acids long. Germline trimming cut 3 bases from V and 4 bases from J; bases unmatched to any gene: 3. In DNA form, the CDR3 reads TGCGCCAGCAGCTACAGGGGCGATAATGAAAAACTGTTTTTT. Encoded protein: CASSYRGDNEKLFF.

As DNA, the CDR3 is TGCAGTTTTTCAAGCGGGAGGGCCACCGGGGAGCTGTTTTTT. Its protein is CSFSSGRATGELFF. The V and J genes are TRBV20-1 and TRBJ2-2; TRBD2 matches at 10 bases. CDR3 length: 14 amino acids. In germline, CDR1 is DFQATT, CDR2 SNEGSKA (reference sequence). Trimming took 8 bases from V and 4 from J; bases not matched to a gene: 7.

This clonotype was seen more than once but under ten times. The chain uses TRBV6-1 and TRBJ2-2, with no clear D. This CDR3 has 13 amino acids. Germline values: CDR1 MNHNS, CDR2 SASEGT. Trimming pared 11 bases from V and 0 bases from J, leaving 10 bases between. The chain's CDR3 is CAVRRPNTGELFF. The CDR3 DNA follows: TGTGCCGTTAGGAGACCGAACACCGGGGAGCTGTTTTTT.

This clonotype showed up just a few times. DNA for the CDR3: TGTGCCGGAAGGGAGCGGAAGGGGGAAGAGACCCAGTACTTC. The encoded protein is CAGRERKGEETQYF. The gene calls are TRBV10-3 and TRBJ2-5, with TRBD1 as a possible D gene (6 bases). The CDR3 loop spans 14 amino acids. Germline CDR1 and CDR2: ENHRY and SYGVKD. V lost 11 bases, J lost 3 bases, and 19 bases lay in between.

The chain employs TRBV19 and TRBJ2-5, with D unresolved. The CDR3 spans 12 residues. CDR1 and CDR2 (germline): LNHDA, SQIVND (reference sequence). Trimming cost V 3 bases and J 5 bases, with 7 bases left between them. CDR3 amino acids: CASSIDAETQYF. The CDR3 nucleotides read TGTGCCAGTAGTATTGACGCGGAGACCCAGTACTTC.

As to this clonotype: The junction shows a germline mismatch at one end, possibly a read error. The genes are TRBV10-3 and TRBJ2-2; no clear D gene. CDR1 ENHRY and CDR2 SYGVKD come from the germline V gene. The CDR3 has 14 residues. In DNA, the CDR3 is TGTGCCATCAGAGAGTTCGCGAACACCGGGGAGCTGTTTTTT. This codes for CAIREFANTGELFF.

Many counts were recorded for this clonotype. This chain uses TRBV30 with TRBJ2-2; D possibly corresponds to TRBD1 (5 bases). Germline V CDR1 and CDR2: GTSNPN, SVGIG (reference sequence). The CDR3 has 14 amino acids. The germline V and J ends were trimmed by 2 bases and 7 bases, with 14 bases remaining between them. CDR3 residues: CAWSQGRHRGELFF. The CDR3 DNA sequence: TGTGCCTGGAGTCAGGGTCGTCACCGCGGGGAGCTGTTTTTT.

This chain links TRBV7-2 with TRBJ2-7; 12 nucleotides match TRBD2. CDR1 is SGHTA, CDR2 FQGNSA, per germline. CDR3 length: 17 residues. V lost 0 bases, J lost 2 bases, and 5 bases stayed unmatched. Here the CDR3 reads CASSLAGLAGPPYEQYF. The CDR3, as DNA: TGTGCCAGCAGCTTAGCGGGACTAGCGGGTCCCCCCTACGAGCAGTACTTC.

This clonotype has ten or more counts. This sequence joins TRBV4-1 and TRBJ2-4; 10 nucleotides agree with TRBD2. J gave up 9 bases and V 3 bases, and 5 bases lay outside the gene matches. Per germline, CDR1 MGHRA and CDR2 YSYEKL. The CDR3 is 14 amino acids. The CDR3 coding sequence is TGCGCCAGCAGCCAGGGACTAGCGTCGCCCATTCAGTACTTC. Translation: CASSQGLASPIQYF.